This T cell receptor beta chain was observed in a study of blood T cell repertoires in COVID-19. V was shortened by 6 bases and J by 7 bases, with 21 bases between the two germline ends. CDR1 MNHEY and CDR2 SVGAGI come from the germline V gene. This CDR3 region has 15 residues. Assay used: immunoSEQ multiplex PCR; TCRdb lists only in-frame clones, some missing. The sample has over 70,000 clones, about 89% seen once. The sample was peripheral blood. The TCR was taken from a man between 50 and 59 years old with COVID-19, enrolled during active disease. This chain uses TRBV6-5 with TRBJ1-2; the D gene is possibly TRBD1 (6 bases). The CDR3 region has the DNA TGTGCCAGCAGGTCCTATCGTGGACAGACCTTTGGCTACACCTTC. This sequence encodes CASRSYRGQTFGYTF.